What follows describes a single T cell receptor (beta chain). Its antigen is still unknown. These data are taken from a study of OX40 agonist ivuxolimab in advanced cancers. Study background: Therapy given before enrollment (anti-PD-1, anti-PD-L1 or anti-CTLA-4) was allowed, and around 40% had some.

Sequenced by immunoSEQ multiplex PCR; TCRdb stores in-frame clones only, minus some. The table has about 80,000 clones, about 92% seen once; the top ten hold more than 4%. The CDR3 totals 15 residues. Trimming stripped 4 bases from V and 3 bases from J, with 15 bases between. CDR1 is KGHSH, CDR2 LQKENI, per germline. Whole-study findings and limits: At doses 0.1 to 3.0 mg/kg, CD4+ and CD8+ clones expanded. Some nonresponders likewise displayed low normalized T-cell clonal expansion. Expanded clones were, on average, more numerous in CD8+ T cells than in CD4+.

The rearrangement links TRBV18 to TRBJ1-1; TRBD1 might be the D (5 bases). The origin of this receptor is an adult with an advanced solid tumor such as melanoma, head and neck, liver or kidney cancer. Sequencing used CD4+ or CD8+ T cells sorted from blood, obtained in a trial of the OX40 agonist ivuxolimab. CDR3 loop: CASSLQAAKYTEAFF. The CDR3, as DNA: TGTGCCAGCTCACTACAGGCTGCTAAATACACTGAAGCTTTCTTT. Full variable domain (rest looked up from reference TRBV18 and TRBJ1-1): NAGVMQNPRHLVRRRGQEARLRCSPMKGHSHVYWYRQLPEEGLKFMVYLQKENIIDESGMPKERFSAEFPKEGPSILRIQQVVRGDSAAYFCASSLQAAKYTEAFFGQGTRLTVV.